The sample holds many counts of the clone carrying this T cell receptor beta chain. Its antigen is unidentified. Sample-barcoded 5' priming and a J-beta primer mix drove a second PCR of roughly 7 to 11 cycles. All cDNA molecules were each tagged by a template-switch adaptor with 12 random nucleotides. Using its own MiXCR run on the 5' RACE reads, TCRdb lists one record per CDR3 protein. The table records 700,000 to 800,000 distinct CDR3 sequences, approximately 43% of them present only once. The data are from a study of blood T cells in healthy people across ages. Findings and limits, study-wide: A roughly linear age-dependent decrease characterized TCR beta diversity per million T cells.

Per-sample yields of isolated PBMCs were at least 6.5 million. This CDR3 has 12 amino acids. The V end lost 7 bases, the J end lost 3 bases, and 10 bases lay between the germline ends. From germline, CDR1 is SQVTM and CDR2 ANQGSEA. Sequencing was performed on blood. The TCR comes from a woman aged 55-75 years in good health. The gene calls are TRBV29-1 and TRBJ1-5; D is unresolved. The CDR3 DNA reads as TGCAGCGGTGGGGAATTCAATCAGCCCCAGCATTTT. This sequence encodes CSGGEFNQPQHF.